One and the same sample provided the 8 T cell receptor beta chains below, sequenced in a study of identifying expanded T cells in peripheral blood. Sequenced by immunoSEQ multiplex PCR; TCRdb stores in-frame clones only, minus some. The table lists roughly 100,000 clones, approximately 90% of them singletons. The sample was blood. The receptors derive from a person aged 18-69 years in good health.

This clone was found a few times. This chain links TRBV11-2 with TRBJ2-5; D gene ambiguous. The CDR3 is 11 residues long. Germline CDR1 reads SGHAT; CDR2 reads FQNNGV. Trimming removed 3 bases from V and 5 bases from J, with 4 bases in between. This CDR3 reads CASSFGETQYF. In DNA, the CDR3 is TGTGCCAGCAGCTTTGGGGAGACCCAGTACTTC.

V is TRBV11-1 and J is TRBJ2-3, with unresolved D. Between the trimmed V and J ends, which lost 5 bases and 5 bases, there was a span of 11 bases. The CDR3 sequence is 13 residues long. In germline, CDR1 is SGHAT, CDR2 FQDESV (reference sequence). The CDR3 is CASSLGNRDTQYF. The CDR3 DNA follows: TGTGCCAGCAGCCTTGGAAACAGAGATACGCAGTATTTT.

V usage is TRBV5-6 and J usage is TRBJ2-3; D remains ambiguous. Germline CDR1 is SGHDT and CDR2 is YYEEEE. The V end lost 4 bases, the J end lost 2 bases, and 11 bases lay between the germline ends. The CDR3 contains 14 residues. The DNA of the CDR3 is TGTGCCAGCAGCCTCGTTCGGTCCACAGATACGCAGTATTTT. This encodes CASSLVRSTDTQYF.

The chain employs TRBV4-1 and TRBJ2-7; the D gene could be TRBD1 or TRBD2 (6 bases each). The CDR3 spans 18 residues. With 0 bases removed from V and 3 bases from J, the gap between germline ends came to 21 bases. CDR1 MGHRA and CDR2 YSYEKL come from the germline V gene. As DNA, the CDR3 is TGCGCCAGCAGCCAAGATCCCGGGGGCCTAGCGCGATTCTACGAGCAGTACTTC. It yields the protein CASSQDPGGLARFYEQYF.

This chain joins TRBV29-1 and TRBJ1-4; D is perhaps TRBD1 (5 bases). The CDR3 runs 14 residues. The V gene's germline CDR1 is SQVTM and CDR2 ANQGSEA. Trimming took 5 bases from V and 7 from J, leaving 17 bases between them. Here the CDR3 DNA reads TGCAGCGTTTGGGGGGGGGATAACGGTGAAAAACTGTTTTTT. Encoded protein: CSVWGGDNGEKLFF.

The V and J genes are TRBV29-1 and TRBJ2-1, with 10 bases fitting TRBD1. With 4 bases clipped from V and 2 bases from J, the junction kept 5 bases outside the gene matches. The CDR3 length is 15 residues. Looked up from germline, CDR1 is SQVTM and CDR2 is ANQGSEA. CDR3 coding DNA: TGCAGCGTTGGTGGGGGGACAGGGGCCTACAATGAGCAGTTCTTC. Its translation is CSVGGGTGAYNEQFF.

The CDR3 region has the DNA TGTGCCAGTACCCGGACTAGCGGCACAGATACGCAGTATTTT. It encodes CASTRTSGTDTQYF. The gene calls are TRBV19 and TRBJ2-3, with 9 bases identical to TRBD2. Trimming at V came to 7 bases and at J to 1 base, leaving 3 bases not matched to a gene. This CDR3 region has 14 residues. The germline gives CDR1 LNHDA, CDR2 SQIVND (reference sequence).

The V and J genes are TRBV11-1 and TRBJ2-3; TRBD1 matches 8 bases. Germline V gene sequence: CDR1 SGHAT, CDR2 FQDESV (reference sequence). This CDR3 has 16 residues. The J segment lost 1 base and the V segment lost 3 bases, leaving 6 bases of the junction unmatched. CDR3 protein: CASSLSPGQGTDTQYF. CDR3 coding DNA: TGTGCCAGCAGCTTGTCTCCGGGACAGGGCACAGATACGCAGTATTTT.